This T cell receptor beta chain was recorded in a study of cytotoxic CD8 clonotypes in ibrutinib-treated CLL. This clone was observed a few times. Depth targeted 1 in 200,000 to 1 in 1 million T cells, averaging approximately 10x coverage per clonotype. The data were produced by immunoSEQ multiplex PCR, yet TCRdb's version contains in-frame clones alone and is incomplete. This sample has over 140,000 clones, with around 80% found just once. The germline gives CDR1 WNHNN, CDR2 SYGVQD (reference sequence). The CDR3 is 16 amino acids. V lost 6 bases and J 7 bases, leaving 22 bases between the germline ends.

The TCR sequence derives from a human donor with chronic lymphocytic leukemia. The chain couples TRBV10-1 to TRBJ1-5; tentatively, D is TRBD1 (5 bases). The sample in question was PBMCs, obtained after 36 months of ibrutinib treatment. The CDR3 sequence is CASRIQTDQARQPQHF. The CDR3 DNA follows: TGCGCCAGCAGGATTCAGACAGATCAGGCTCGGCAGCCCCAGCATTTT.